Detailed here is one T cell receptor (beta chain). This clonotype was observed a handful of times. Its binding antigen is unknown. Base qualities are missing; no much larger clone stands one base away. This record belongs to a study of post-analysis software for immune sequencing data (dated by TCRdb to the mid-2010s). Regarding the study in general: Disease courses on record covered relapsing-remitting, secondary progressive and progressive-relapsing multiple sclerosis, though some patients had no subtype annotation. The patient repertoires were set against under 13 previously published healthy control repertoires from donors whose ages ranged from about 6 to 25 years. A subset of samples was prepared in parallel using single-end sample barcoding, then pooled and co-amplified after Illumina adapter ligation. The research as a whole found: The multiple sclerosis patient group was slightly younger than the control group. Patients showed significantly higher frequencies than controls for a few TRBV segments, among them TRBV5-6, TRBV5-1 and TRBV20-1. Compared with controls, multiple sclerosis patients had significantly lower normalized Chao1 diversity, a finding suggesting substantial peripheral T-cell clonal expansion. Direct clustering with F measure showed strong co-clustering of samples prepared in the same batch, prompting a batch-effect correction.

The CDR3 contains 13 residues, cysteine and phenylalanine counted. This entry keeps only the CDR3 DNA: 39 bases, framed from base 1. V and J are truncated by 2 bases and 7 bases respectively, leaving an intervening sequence of 9 bases. Library construction relied on PCR. The sequencing machine was an Illumina HiSeq 2500. To reduce PCR and sequencing biases, unique molecular identifiers were built into the TCR beta cDNA libraries. Every 1 to 10 million input T cells yielded about 500,000 cDNA molecules, meaning each molecule approximated one T cell. The patient libraries were prepared and sequenced using the same protocol as the earlier healthy control dataset. Samples belonging to the same batch were prepared together, multiplexed and sequenced on a shared HiSeq lane. Regarding the original processing steps: MIGEC was used to process the raw barcoded reads, and molecular identifier groups with only a single read were discarded before consensus assembly and CDR3 extraction. Clonotype tables were post-analysed with VDJtools, and diversity was normalized by down-sampling all datasets to the smallest sample size. In repertoire overlap clustering, CDR3 amino acid sequences, but not nucleotide sequences, were matched to correct batch-related cross-sample contamination. Using fastp trimming at Q25 and MiXCR clonotype assembly, TCRdb reanalyzed the public sequencing data and kept in-frame beta chains. Records with the same CDR3 protein are collapsed into one entry carrying the most frequent genes and DNA. Clone size and V and J calls follow TCRdb, not the original study. Present in this sample are about 460,000 distinct CDR3 sequences, roughly 45% of which were seen just once. The ten largest account for around an eighth of the sample.

TCR beta repertoires were profiled from peripheral blood of 10 to 15 young patients with multiple sclerosis to demonstrate the VDJtools post-analysis software. The multiple sclerosis patients were children and adolescents ranging in age from roughly 6 to 15 years. Sequenced input: blood. This receptor chain uses TRBV12-3 or TRBV12-4 and TRBJ2-4; tentative D gene TRBD1, with 5 bases matching. This receptor was identified in a girl aged 5 to 17 with multiple sclerosis. The nucleotides read TGTGCCAGCAGTTTACCAGGGTGGAACATTCAGTACTTC. This sequence encodes CASSLPGWNIQYF.